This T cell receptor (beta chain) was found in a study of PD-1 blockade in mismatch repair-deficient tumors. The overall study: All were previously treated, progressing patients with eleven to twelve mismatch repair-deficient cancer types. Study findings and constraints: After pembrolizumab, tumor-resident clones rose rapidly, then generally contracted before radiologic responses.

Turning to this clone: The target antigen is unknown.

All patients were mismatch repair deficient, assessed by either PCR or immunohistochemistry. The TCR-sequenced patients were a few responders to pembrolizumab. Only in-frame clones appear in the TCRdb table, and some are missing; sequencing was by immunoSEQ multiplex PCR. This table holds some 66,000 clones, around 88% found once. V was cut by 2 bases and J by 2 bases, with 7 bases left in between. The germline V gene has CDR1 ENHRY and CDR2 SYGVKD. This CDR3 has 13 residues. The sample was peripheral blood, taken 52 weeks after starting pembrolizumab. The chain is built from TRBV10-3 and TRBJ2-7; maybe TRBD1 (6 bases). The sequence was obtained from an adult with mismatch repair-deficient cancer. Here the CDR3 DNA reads TGTGCCATCAGTGAGGACAGGCCCTACGAGCAGTACTTC. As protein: CAISEDRPYEQYF.